The clone carrying this T cell receptor (beta chain) was seen more than once but under ten times. This table comes from immunoSEQ multiplex PCR, and its TCRdb copy is limited to in-frame clones, with some not included. The table shows roughly 1,100,000 clones, with roughly 70% occurring only once. Adult donors, all healthy and HIV-negative, had no recent acute infections or vaccinations. The data stem from a study of shared clonotypes between healthy human individuals. Trimming took 3 bases from V and 18 from J, leaving 12 bases between them. The CDR3 consists of 11 residues. CDR1 and CDR2 from the germline V gene are SNHLY and FYNNEI.

Sequencing was carried out using memory CD4+ T cells sorted from blood. The subset here: CD45RA-negative fraction. J is TRBJ2-6 and V is TRBV2, with D unclear. The sequence derives from a man between 18 and 35 years old in good health. CDR3 residues: CASSDGGSPTF. The CDR3 coding sequence is TGTGCCAGCAGTGACGGCGGTTCCCCGACTTTC. The full variable domain, rest sourced from reference TRBV2 and TRBJ2-6, is EPEVTQTPSHQVTQMGQEVILRCVPISNHLYFYWYRQILGQKVEFLVSFYNNEISEKSEIFDDQFSVERPDGSNFTLKIRSTKLEDSAMYFCASSDGGSPTFGAGSRLTVL.